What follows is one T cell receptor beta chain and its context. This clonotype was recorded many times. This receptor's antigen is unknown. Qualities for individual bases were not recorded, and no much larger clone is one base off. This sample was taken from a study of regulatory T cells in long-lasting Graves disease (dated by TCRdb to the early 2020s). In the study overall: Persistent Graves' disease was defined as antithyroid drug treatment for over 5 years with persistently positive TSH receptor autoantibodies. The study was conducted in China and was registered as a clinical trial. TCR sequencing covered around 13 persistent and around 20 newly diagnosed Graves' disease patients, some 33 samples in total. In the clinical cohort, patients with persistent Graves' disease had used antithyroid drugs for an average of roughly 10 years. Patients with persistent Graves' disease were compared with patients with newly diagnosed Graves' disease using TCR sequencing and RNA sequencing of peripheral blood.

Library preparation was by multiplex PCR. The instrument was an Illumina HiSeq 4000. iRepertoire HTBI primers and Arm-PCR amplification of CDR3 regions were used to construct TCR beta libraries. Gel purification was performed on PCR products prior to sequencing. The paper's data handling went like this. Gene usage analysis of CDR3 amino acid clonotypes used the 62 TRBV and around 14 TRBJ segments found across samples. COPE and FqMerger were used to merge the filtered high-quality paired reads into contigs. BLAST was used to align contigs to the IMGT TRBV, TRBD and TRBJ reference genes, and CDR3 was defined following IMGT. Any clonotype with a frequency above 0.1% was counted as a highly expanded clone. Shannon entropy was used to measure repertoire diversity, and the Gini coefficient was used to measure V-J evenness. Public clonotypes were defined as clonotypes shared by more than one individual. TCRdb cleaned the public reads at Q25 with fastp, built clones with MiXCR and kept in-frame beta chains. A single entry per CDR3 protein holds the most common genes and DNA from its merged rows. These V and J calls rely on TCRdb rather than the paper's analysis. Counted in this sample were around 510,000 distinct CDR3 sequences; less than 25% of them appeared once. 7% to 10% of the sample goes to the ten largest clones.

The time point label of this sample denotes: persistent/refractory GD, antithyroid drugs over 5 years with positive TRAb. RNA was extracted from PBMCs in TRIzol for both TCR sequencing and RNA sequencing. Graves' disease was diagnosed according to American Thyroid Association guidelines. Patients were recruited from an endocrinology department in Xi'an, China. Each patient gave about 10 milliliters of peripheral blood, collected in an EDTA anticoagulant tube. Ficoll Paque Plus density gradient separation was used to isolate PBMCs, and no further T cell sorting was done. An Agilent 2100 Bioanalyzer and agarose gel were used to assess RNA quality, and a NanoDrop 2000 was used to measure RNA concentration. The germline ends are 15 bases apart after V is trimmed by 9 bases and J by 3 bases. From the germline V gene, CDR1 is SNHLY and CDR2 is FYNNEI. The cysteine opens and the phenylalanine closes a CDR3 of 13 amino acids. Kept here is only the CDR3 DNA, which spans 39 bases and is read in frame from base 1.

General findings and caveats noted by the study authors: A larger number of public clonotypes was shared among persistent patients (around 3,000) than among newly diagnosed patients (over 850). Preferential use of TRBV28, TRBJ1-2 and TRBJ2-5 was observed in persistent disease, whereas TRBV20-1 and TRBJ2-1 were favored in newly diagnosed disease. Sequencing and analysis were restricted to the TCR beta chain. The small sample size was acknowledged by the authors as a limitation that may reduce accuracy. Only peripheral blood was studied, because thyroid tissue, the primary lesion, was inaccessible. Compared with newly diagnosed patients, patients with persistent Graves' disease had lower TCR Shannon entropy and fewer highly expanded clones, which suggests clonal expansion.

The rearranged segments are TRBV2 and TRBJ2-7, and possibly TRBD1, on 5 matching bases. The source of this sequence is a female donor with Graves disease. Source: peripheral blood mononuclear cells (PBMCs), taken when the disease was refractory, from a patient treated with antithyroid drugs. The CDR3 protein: CARAGQILYEQYF. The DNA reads TGTGCCAGGGCCGGACAAATACTCTACGAGCAGTACTTC.